A single sample is the source of the 9 T cell receptor beta chains below, sequenced in a study of T cells in Graves' hyperthyroidism and ophthalmopathy (dated by TCRdb to 2018 to 2020). The method was multiplex PCR. Sequencing instrument: Illumina HiSeq 2000. Amplification of TCR beta CDR3 regions was carried out from RNA transcripts. The first round of RT-PCR for the TCR CDR3 was performed with the HTBI primer set and the Qiagen OneStep RT-PCR kit. TCRdb reprocessing: public reads trimmed at Q25 with fastp, clones called with MiXCR, in-frame beta chains kept. Rows merge per CDR3 protein into single entries with the most common DNA and genes. This sample holds 500,000 to 600,000 distinct CDR3 sequences; around 46% were observed only once. The ten largest clones capture about 7.8% of the sample. The sequencing sample was made of peripheral blood or thyroid tissue (not recorded which). These TCRs come from a woman aged 18-30 years with Graves' hyperthyroidism.

The rearrangement joins TRBV10-3 to TRBJ1-3; D might be TRBD1 (5 bases). The V gene lost 7 bases and the J gene lost 8 bases, with 18 bases spanning the gap. The germline V gene has CDR1 ENHRY and CDR2 SYGVKD. This CDR3 has 14 residues. Here the CDR3 DNA reads TGTGCCATCACGTGGGGACGGGCTGGCTACACCATATATTTT. Its protein is CAITWGRAGYTIYF.

In its sample, this clonotype was seen many times. This rearrangement joins TRBV4-1 to TRBJ2-2; D unresolved. The germline gives CDR1 MGHRA, CDR2 YSYEKL. V was clipped by 1 base and J by 1 base, with 7 bases between them. CDR3 length: 15 residues. CDR3 sequence reads: CASSQGNRNTGELFF. CDR3 sequence (DNA): TGCGCCAGCAGCCAAGGGAACAGGAACACCGGGGAGCTGTTTTTT.

Remarks on this clonotype: A much larger clone sits a single nucleotide away, making a read error possible. The chain uses TRBV5-1 and TRBJ1-4, with TRBD1 matching over 7 bases. Trimming at V came to 4 bases and at J to 9 bases, leaving 9 bases not matched to a gene. CDR1 and CDR2 from the germline V gene are SGHRS and YFSETQ. CDR3 length: 14 amino acids. In DNA form, the CDR3 reads TGCGCCAGCAGCCTCGGGACAGAGAATCAAAAACTGTTTTTT. Encoded protein: CASSLGTENQKLFF.

There are many counts of this clonotype. The gene calls are TRBV20-1 and TRBJ1-1; TRBD1 is a possible D gene (6 bases). This CDR3 contains 14 residues. The germline V and J ends were trimmed by 2 bases and 1 base, with 11 bases remaining between them. Germline CDR1 and CDR2: DFQATT and SNEGSKA (reference sequence). The CDR3 spells CSARQKQGNTEAFF. CDR3 DNA sequence: TGCAGTGCTAGACAAAAACAGGGGAACACTGAAGCTTTCTTT.

This clonotype appeared many times. A junction boundary mismatches the germline segment, possibly from a read error. The rearrangement links TRBV7-2 to TRBJ2-7; 10 bases align to TRBD2. CDR1 and CDR2 from the germline V gene are SGHTA and FQGNSA. The CDR3 sequence is 16 residues long. CDR3 nucleotides: TGTGCCAGCAGCATAGCGACTAGCGGGTTATCCTACGAGCAGTACTTC. Residues: CASSIATSGLSYEQYF.

This clonotype was counted many times. V gene TRBV10-1 combines with J gene TRBJ2-2; no clear D. Looked up from germline, CDR1 is WNHNN and CDR2 is SYGVQD (reference sequence). Trimming took off 4 bases at V and 5 bases at J, with 2 bases between the two ends. CDR3 size: 11 residues. The CDR3 DNA is TGCGCCAGCAGTGCTACCGGGGAGCTGTTTTTT. It codes for CASSATGELFF.

Turning to this clonotype: This may arise from a read error, as a much more abundant clone is one base away. The CDR3 loop reads CASSSYSQDFNYGYTF. The CDR3, as DNA: TGTGCCAGCAGCTCGTACTCACAGGATTTTAACTATGGCTACACCTTC. The chain carries TRBV5-4 and TRBJ1-2; D may be TRBD1 (5 bases). This CDR3 has 16 amino acids. V was shortened by 3 bases and J by 1 base, with 16 bases between the two germline ends. Germline assignment: CDR1 SGHNT and CDR2 YYREEE (reference sequence). Filled out from reference TRBV5-4 and TRBJ1-2, the complete variable domain reads ETGVTQSPTHLIKTRGQQVTLRCSSQSGHNTVSWYQQALGQGPQFIFQYYREEENGRGNFPPRFSGLQFPNYSSELNVNALELDDSALYLCASSSYSQDFNYGYTFGSGTRLTVV.

The chain is built from TRBV29-1 and TRBJ1-5; 8 bases are a match to TRBD1. The V gene's germline CDR1 is SQVTM and CDR2 ANQGSEA. The CDR3 has 15 amino acids. After removal of 7 bases from V and 0 bases from J, the junction contained 8 bases not matched to a gene. CDR3 amino acids: CSARQGRYSNQPQHF. CDR3 bases: TGCAGCGCTAGACAGGGGCGGTATAGCAATCAGCCCCAGCATTTT.

This clonotype occurred many times. Because the CDR3 is missing its conserved closing phenylalanine or tryptophan, this is likely a read error. The DNA is omitted, as the CDR3 cannot be located on it reliably, and the CDR3 follows TCRdb's listing. Here the CDR3 reads CSARAPLGTTT. The V gene is TRBV20-1, the J gene TRBJ1-1; TRBD1 is the table's D call and was not checked against the DNA. The CDR3 contains 11 residues when both ends are counted. The germline gives CDR1 DFQATT, CDR2 SNEGSKA (reference sequence).